Each of the 17 T cell receptor beta chains below was sequenced from the same sample in a study of blood T cells in healthy people across ages. The second PCR ran roughly 6 to 11 cycles with a sample-barcoded 5' primer and J-beta primers. TCRdb itself ran the 5' RACE reads through MiXCR, one entry per CDR3 protein. Among roughly 2 million distinct CDR3 sequences, roughly 50% were seen once, and the ten largest hold approximately 2%. Source material: blood. These receptors all stem from a woman in her thirties or forties in good health.

This clonotype was recorded once. The junction differs from germline at one of its ends, possibly a read error. The rearrangement uses TRBV13 and TRBJ1-1, with unresolved D. The CDR3 runs 11 residues. Germline values: CDR1 PRHDT, CDR2 FYEKMQ (reference sequence). CDR3 protein: CASSSGFSAFF. The CDR3 DNA reads as TGTGCCAGTAGCTCCGGTTTTTCAGCTTTCTTT.

This chain's CDR3 is CASKGDQIEQYF. The CDR3 coding sequence is TGTGCCAGCAAGGGGGACCAGATCGAGCAGTACTTC. The V and J genes are TRBV2 and TRBJ2-5; D might be TRBD1 (6 bases). Gene TRBJ2-7 matches the end of the DNA better, so the J call may be wrong. This CDR3 has 12 residues. The germline V gene encodes CDR1 SNHLY and CDR2 FYNNEI.

This chain uses TRBV7-2 with TRBJ1-1; 9 bases map to TRBD1. There are 15 residues in the CDR3. Germline CDR1 is SGHTA and CDR2 is FQGNSA. V dropped 3 bases and J dropped 5; count of bases not matched to a gene: 7. This CDR3 reads CASSFPRDRVTEAFF. The CDR3 coding sequence is TGTGCCAGCAGCTTTCCGCGGGACAGGGTTACTGAAGCTTTCTTT. Full variable domain (outside the CDR3, taken from reference TRBV7-2 and TRBJ1-1): GAGVSQSPSNKVTEKGKDVELRCDPISGHTALYWYRQSLGQGLEFLIYFQGNSAPDKSGLPSDRFSAERTGGSVSTLTIQRTQQEDSAVYLCASSFPRDRVTEAFFGQGTRLTVV.

This clonotype was seen just once. A much more abundant neighbour one base away suggests this may be a read error. The genes are TRBV12-3 or TRBV12-4 and TRBJ2-4, with D possibly being TRBD2 (5 bases). The DNA end is a closer match to TRBJ2-5, so the J assignment may be wrong. The CDR3 consists of 19 residues. The chain's CDR3 is CASSSSSWIGPAVQETQYF. The CDR3 coding sequence is TGTGCCAGCAGTTCGTCTTCTTGGATCGGACCAGCGGTCCAAGAGACCCAGTACTTC.

The rearrangement joins TRBV7-2 to TRBJ2-3, with unresolved D. The germline gives CDR1 SGHTA, CDR2 FQGNSA. Trimming shortened V by 7 bases and J by 5 bases, and 13 bases separated the two germline ends. The CDR3 extends over 13 amino acids. In DNA, the CDR3 is TGTGCCAGCACCAGGTTCTCCGAAGATACGCAGTATTTT. It translates to CASTRFSEDTQYF.

Regarding this clonotype: The germline gene is not matched at one end of the junction; a read error may be the cause. The chain combines TRBV27 with TRBJ2-3; TRBD1 aligns across 8 bases. Germline CDR1 and CDR2: MNHEY and SMNVEV (reference sequence). This CDR3 has 15 amino acids. The CDR3 is CACSWRQGLTDTQYF. The CDR3 DNA reads as TGTGCCTGCAGTTGGAGACAGGGGCTCACAGATACGCAGTATTTT.

This clonotype was seen more than once but under ten times. The chain carries TRBV7-2 and TRBJ1-2; 8 bases line up with TRBD1. The length of the CDR3 is 15 residues. Per germline, CDR1 SGHTA and CDR2 FQGNSA. Germline trimming cut 5 bases from V and 0 bases from J; bases unmatched to any gene: 5. CDR3 nucleotides: TGTGCCAGCAGCCAGGGACAGGTCCCTAACTATGGCTACACCTTC. Translated, it gives CASSQGQVPNYGYTF.

The V and J genes are TRBV28 and TRBJ1-4; 7 bases map to TRBD1. This CDR3 spans 16 amino acids. V shed 6 bases, J shed 7 bases, and the junction held 14 bases outside the gene matches. Germline V CDR1 and CDR2: MDHEN, SYDVKM. The CDR3 DNA sequence: TGTGCCAGCAGCGACCCCCGACAGGGAGAAAGTGAAAAACTGTTTTTT. Amino acids: CASSDPRQGESEKLFF.

This clonotype has only one observation. The V gene is TRBV6-2 or TRBV6-3, the J gene TRBJ2-7, with 7 bases fitting TRBD1. Germline-derived CDR1 and CDR2 are MNHEY and SVGEGT. The CDR3 consists of 14 residues. The ends lost 8 bases at V and 0 bases at J; junction bases unmatched: 7. The CDR3 DNA sequence: TGTGCCAGCGCCCTGACAGGGAGCTCCTACGAGCAGTACTTC. This gives the protein CASALTGSSYEQYF.

This chain connects TRBV11-2 to TRBJ2-3; 8 bases match TRBD2. V dropped 5 bases and J dropped 2; count of bases not matched to a gene: 15. The germline V gene has CDR1 SGHAT and CDR2 FQNNGV. The CDR3 covers 18 residues. CDR3 region: CASSHGTRWIRITDTQYF. The CDR3 DNA reads TGTGCCAGCAGCCACGGGACTAGATGGATCCGTATCACAGATACGCAGTATTTT.

This clonotype was observed a handful of times. This chain uses TRBV7-9 with TRBJ2-7; D possibly corresponds to TRBD2 (7 bases). V was pared by 5 bases and J by 5 bases, with 22 bases between. This CDR3 is 16 amino acids long. CDR1 and CDR2 from the germline V gene are SEHNR and FQNEAQ (reference sequence). The CDR3 sequence is CASSDRNREGRDEQYF. In DNA form, the CDR3 reads TGTGCCAGCAGCGATCGGAACAGGGAGGGTAGGGACGAGCAGTACTTC.

The CDR3 bases are TGTGCCAGCAGTGTTTCCAGCGGGGGGAAGTCAGATACGCAGTATTTT. Translating gives CASSVSSGGKSDTQYF. The chain carries TRBV6-1 and TRBJ2-3, with 9 bases matching TRBD2. The CDR3 contains 16 residues. V was pared by 4 bases and J by 4 bases, with 9 bases of the junction left unmatched. Per germline, CDR1 MNHNS and CDR2 SASEGT.

The chain couples TRBV25-1 to TRBJ1-2, with a tentative D call TRBD1 (6 bases). CDR3 length equals 14 residues. Trimming left V 3 bases short and J 5 bases short, with 13 bases between. The germline CDR1 and CDR2 sequences are MGHDK and SYGVNS. The CDR3 spells CASSDPQGQYGYTF. CDR3 bases: TGTGCCAGCAGTGATCCACAGGGTCAATATGGCTACACCTTC.

In its sample, this clonotype was seen once. This rearrangement joins TRBV20-1 to TRBJ2-6, with a weak D call TRBD2 (5 bases). CDR3 size: 15 residues. V was cut by 6 bases and J by 0 bases, with 12 bases left in between. The germline V gene encodes CDR1 DFQATT and CDR2 SNEGSKA (reference sequence). The CDR3 DNA follows: TGCAGTGCCGGAGACGCGGGCTCTGGGGCCAACGTCCTGACTTTC. As protein: CSAGDAGSGANVLTF.

The V gene is TRBV6-5, the J gene TRBJ1-4; D gene unclear. The CDR3 runs 14 residues. The germline V and J ends were trimmed by 5 bases and 5 bases, with 12 bases remaining between them. CDR1 is MNHEY, CDR2 SVGAGI, per germline. CDR3 DNA: TGTGCCAGCAGTATCCAGGACGAGAATGAAAAACTGTTTTTT. This sequence encodes CASSIQDENEKLFF.

V gene TRBV6-5 combines with J gene TRBJ2-1; a weak D match, TRBD2 (6 bases). The CDR3 sequence is 13 residues long. V lost 8 bases and J lost 8, with 16 bases in between. Germline values: CDR1 MNHEY, CDR2 SVGAGI. This CDR3 reads CASGGLSADEQFF. CDR3 DNA: TGTGCCAGCGGAGGGCTCTCTGCGGATGAGCAGTTCTTC.

This clonotype was counted only a few times. This chain links TRBV12-3 or TRBV12-4 with TRBJ2-3; D is undetermined. The CDR3 spans 11 residues. V was trimmed by 5 bases and J by 9 bases, leaving 9 bases between them. CDR3 in amino acids: CASSGVGTQYF. CDR3 nucleotides: TGTGCCAGCAGTGGGGTGGGGACGCAGTATTTT.